The rows below give T cell receptor beta chains drawn from one sample of a study of blood T cell repertoires in COVID-19. Clones were read by immunoSEQ multiplex PCR, and TCRdb kept only the in-frame ones, dropping some. Of about 120,000 clones detected, about 88% appear once; the ten largest clones hold 8% to 9.5%. The sample consisted of peripheral blood. These receptors all stem from a woman in her 70s who had recovered from COVID-19. Both conserved end residues are part of each CDR3. Fields, in order: clone size, V gene, J gene, D gene, CDR3 DNA, CDR3 protein. A D gene is named only where the DNA matches it firmly. Only some rows state a clone size, as once, few, many or a class for expanded clones.

abundance: once
v_gene: TRBV11-2
j_gene: TRBJ2-1
d_gene: .
CDR3nt: TGTGCCAGCAGCTCCAGGGGTCGGGGCTCCTACAATGAGCAGTTCTTC
CDR3aa: CASSSRGRGSYNEQFF

abundance: once
v_gene: TRBV2
j_gene: TRBJ2-2
d_gene: TRBD1
CDR3nt: TGTGCCAGCAGAACTGACAGGGCCAGCACCGGGGAGCTGTTTTTT
CDR3aa: CASRTDRASTGELFF

abundance: .
v_gene: TRBV5-4
j_gene: TRBJ1-5
d_gene: .
CDR3nt: TGTGCCAGCAGCTTGGGGGGAGGGTTCAATCAGCCCCAGCATTTT
CDR3aa: CASSLGGGFNQPQHF

abundance: .
v_gene: TRBV6-5
j_gene: TRBJ2-5
d_gene: .
CDR3nt: TGTGCCAGCGCCGGCGGGGCTCGCAGGGAGACCCAGTACTTC
CDR3aa: CASAGGARRETQYF

abundance: once
v_gene: TRBV28
j_gene: TRBJ1-1
d_gene: TRBD1
CDR3nt: TGTGCCAGCAGTTTATGGGGGACAGGGTTGGGGATGAACACTGAAGCTTTCTTT
CDR3aa: CASSLWGTGLGMNTEAFF

abundance: .
v_gene: TRBV5-6
j_gene: TRBJ2-3
d_gene: TRBD2
CDR3nt: TGTGCCAGCAGCATCGGACTAGCGGGGGGGCCATTCACAGATACGCAGTATTTT
CDR3aa: CASSIGLAGGPFTDTQYF

abundance: .
v_gene: TRBV24-1
j_gene: TRBJ2-7
d_gene: .
CDR3nt: TGTGCCACCAGTGACACCGGAGATCTACGGGAGCAGTACTTC
CDR3aa: CATSDTGDLREQYF

abundance: .
v_gene: TRBV4-1
j_gene: TRBJ1-2
d_gene: TRBD1
CDR3nt: TGCGCCAGCAGCCTCAGTCTAGGGACAGGGATCTATGGCTACACCTTC
CDR3aa: CASSLSLGTGIYGYTF

abundance: .
v_gene: TRBV5-1
j_gene: TRBJ1-1
d_gene: .
CDR3nt: TGCGCCAGCAGCTCCCACAGGAGCCTGAACACTGAAGCTTTCTTT
CDR3aa: CASSSHRSLNTEAFF

abundance: .
v_gene: TRBV20-1
j_gene: TRBJ1-1
d_gene: .
CDR3nt: TGCAGTGCTAGAGTCAGGGAGGCAGCTTTCTTT
CDR3aa: CSARVREAAFF

abundance: few
v_gene: TRBV6-5
j_gene: TRBJ1-1
d_gene: .
CDR3nt: TGTGCCAGCAGTTACTCTGGGGGGGTAGGGGCTTTCTTT
CDR3aa: CASSYSGGVGAFF

abundance: .
v_gene: TRBV11-2
j_gene: TRBJ2-5
d_gene: .
CDR3nt: TGTGCCAGCACCGGACAGTTCCAAGAGACCCAGTACTTC
CDR3aa: CASTGQFQETQYF

abundance: few
v_gene: TRBV3-1/TRBV3-2
j_gene: TRBJ1-1
d_gene: .
CDR3nt: TGTGCCAGCAGCAGGGAGAGAAACACTGAAGCTTTCTTT
CDR3aa: CASSRERNTEAFF

abundance: .
v_gene: TRBV7-2
j_gene: TRBJ2-2
d_gene: .
CDR3nt: TGTGCCAGCAGCTTAGATCGGAGCACCGGGGAGCTGTTTTTT
CDR3aa: CASSLDRSTGELFF

abundance: few
v_gene: TRBV7-3
j_gene: TRBJ2-7
d_gene: .
CDR3nt: TGTGCCAGCAGCCCCTTCGCGGGGAGGGGGTACGAGCAGTACTTC
CDR3aa: CASSPFAGRGYEQYF

abundance: .
v_gene: TRBV11-3
j_gene: TRBJ2-7
d_gene: .
CDR3nt: TGTGCCAGCAGCTGTACTAGCCAGACTTCTTACGAGCAGTACTTC
CDR3aa: CASSCTSQTSYEQYF